A selection of T cell receptor beta chains follows, all from one sample in a study of metastatic and nonmetastatic thyroid tumors. Using MiXCR, TCRdb re-called clones from the PCR reads. This sample has 15,000 to 20,000 clones, with around a fifth found just once. The sequenced material came from adjacent normal tissue. These receptors came from a female donor with papillary thyroid cancer or a benign thyroid nodule (not recorded which). Some clones in this sample may be carry-over from other donors' samples. Each CDR3 is given with its conserved first and last residue. Fields, in order: J gene, V gene, D gene, clone size, CDR3 protein, CDR3 DNA. D genes are given only for firm matches. Size values are once, few and many counts, or a class for expanded clones, and some rows have none.

>TRBJ2-1|TRBV20-1|TRBD1|large
CSAPRTGVHEQFF
TGCAGTGCTCCCCGGACAGGGGTGCATGAGCAGTTCTTC
>TRBJ2-1|TRBV19|.|.
CASSIINEQFF
TGTGCCAGTAGTATAATCAATGAGCAGTTCTTC
>TRBJ1-2|TRBV19|TRBD1|many
CASRGTGRYGYTF
TGTGCCAGTAGAGGGACAGGGAGGTATGGCTACACCTTC
>TRBJ2-3|TRBV27|.|.
CASSSVGFTDTQYF
TGTGCCAGCAGTTCGGTCGGATTCACAGATACGCAGTATTTT
>TRBJ2-3|TRBV12-3/TRBV12-4|TRBD2|few
CASSGDITDTQYF
TGTGCCTCTAGCGGGGATATCACAGATACGCAGTATTTT
>TRBJ1-3|TRBV6-1|.|many
CASSYSVTSGNTIYF
TGTGCCAGCAGTTACAGCGTGACCTCTGGAAACACCATATATTTT
>TRBJ2-7|TRBV6-6|.|few
CASSYSDPRGVDEQYF
TGTGCCAGCAGTTACTCGGACCCGAGGGGGGTCGACGAGCAGTACTTC
>TRBJ2-2|TRBV24-1|.|large
CATSWGRNTGELFF
TGTGCCACCAGCTGGGGACGCAACACCGGGGAGCTGTTTTTT
>TRBJ2-7|TRBV19|TRBD1|few
CASETGTGGGEQYF
TGTGCCAGTGAGACCGGGACAGGGGGCGGGGAGCAGTACTTC
>TRBJ2-2|TRBV5-1|.|.
CASSLVPIANTGELFF
TGCGCCAGCAGCTTGGTTCCCATCGCGAACACCGGGGAGCTGTTTTTT
>TRBJ1-1|TRBV27|.|few
CASSLNFMNTEAFF
TGTGCCAGCAGTTTAAATTTCATGAACACTGAAGCTTTCTTT
>TRBJ2-7|TRBV27|.|many
CASSLTTASYEQYF
TGTGCCAGCAGTTTGACGACAGCCTCCTACGAGCAGTACTTC
>TRBJ2-1|TRBV9|TRBD1|few
CASSVRGTGDSYNEQFF
TGTGCCAGCAGCGTACGAGGGACAGGGGACTCCTACAATGAGCAGTTCTTC
>TRBJ2-7|TRBV2|TRBD1|few
CASSVPGGYEQYF
TGTGCCAGCAGTGTGCCAGGGGGATACGAGCAGTACTTC
>TRBJ2-1|TRBV19|.|.
CASSMGTSNEQFF
TGTGCCAGTAGTATGGGGACTTCGAATGAGCAGTTCTTC
>TRBJ2-1|TRBV2|TRBD1|few
CASSDTGGKNEQFF
TGTGCCAGCAGTGACACAGGGGGAAAGAATGAGCAGTTCTTC
>TRBJ2-3|TRBV2|TRBD2|.
CASNSGGGLDTQYF
TGTGCCAGCAATAGCGGGGGAGGGTTAGATACGCAGTATTTT